This T cell receptor beta chain appears in the sequencing data of a study of technical replicates of blood from a handful of donors. Libraries were prepared by immunoSEQ multiplex PCR; TCRdb keeps only in-frame clonotypes and omits some of them. The sample includes under 95,000 clones, around 94% seen only once; the top ten take 0.2% to 0.3%. The V segment lost 4 bases and the J segment 0 bases; nucleotides outside the gene matches: 4. Germline CDR1 and CDR2: KGHSH and LQKENI. The CDR3 is 15 residues long. The sequencing sample was made of T cells isolated from PBMCs. The sequence was obtained from a human donor in good health. The chain has TRBV18 and TRBJ2-3, with 7 bases identical to TRBD1. The CDR3 DNA follows: TGTGCCAGCTCACGGCTCAGGGGGAGCACAGATACGCAGTATTTT. This codes for CASSRLRGSTDTQYF.